Below, one T cell receptor beta chain is given with its context. What this receptor recognizes is not known. Per-base quality was not reported, and no clone a single base away is much larger than it. TCRbeta CDR3 regions were amplified from genomic DNA by means of the immunoSEQ Assay, a bias-controlled multiplex PCR. The study's processing was this. The number of nucleated cells in each sample was estimated from the amplification of reference gene primers within the assay. To quantify the absolute abundance of each unique TCRbeta CDR3 rearrangement, sequence reads were collapsed and filtered. Productive Simpson clonality was computed per sample as the square root of Simpson's diversity index over productive rearrangements. Here the immuneACCESS table is served through TCRdb, limited to in-frame sequences with V and J called. Missing clones are a known gap in these copies; in checked studies unresolved V genes cover under half, and the rest lacks a known reason. The V and J calls and clone size come from that table; D and trimming were worked out from the DNA. The sample table shows 200,000 or so clones, and 86% are seen once. The ten largest account for more than 0.7% of the sample.

Whole blood was collected in K2EDTA tubes by collaborating institutions according to the institutions' own protocols. For TCRbeta analysis, collaborators shipped samples in one of three forms: frozen whole blood, isolated PBMCs, or DNA extracted from either of those sample types. These data originate in a study of blood T cell repertoires in COVID-19 (TCRdb year 2020). Regarding the research as a whole: The collaborator samples originated in the United States, Italy and Spain and spanned the acute and convalescent phases of COVID-19. The material from the prospective study consisted of cDNA or gDNA derived from T cells, B-cell-depleted T cells, or PBMCs. Deeply sampled blood TCRbeta repertoires from subjects exposed to, actively infected with, or recovered from COVID-19 were included in the dataset. The repertoires were released in a freely available public database intended as a resource for research on the immune response to SARS-CoV-2. Samples came from the ongoing ImmuneRACE study (first 160 participants) plus 1,254 subjects from 6 global collaborators. A de-identified subject ID, COVID-19 status, age in years and sex were almost always included in the sample metadata. Where available, HLA class I and class II types were taken from metadata supplied by the sample provider and were not determined by assay-based typing. What the authors observed across the whole study: The quantity of clinical and demographic metadata differed by source and by participant and was supplied without curation.

The CDR1 and CDR2 encoded by the germline V gene (reference sequence) are LNHDA and SQIVND. From the cysteine up to the phenylalanine, the CDR3 has a length of 15 residues. CDR3 DNA only is kept here, 45 bases in frame from base 1. V and J lose 4 bases and 2 bases, and a span of 13 bases separates them. The sequencing sample was made of peripheral blood. This receptor chain uses TRBV19 and TRBJ2-3, and possibly TRBD1, on 6 matching bases. The clonotype comes from an older woman with acute or convalescent COVID-19. This receptor has the CDR3 CASSSSTGYTDTQYF. The bases are TGTGCCAGTAGTAGTTCCACAGGGTACACAGATACGCAGTATTTT.